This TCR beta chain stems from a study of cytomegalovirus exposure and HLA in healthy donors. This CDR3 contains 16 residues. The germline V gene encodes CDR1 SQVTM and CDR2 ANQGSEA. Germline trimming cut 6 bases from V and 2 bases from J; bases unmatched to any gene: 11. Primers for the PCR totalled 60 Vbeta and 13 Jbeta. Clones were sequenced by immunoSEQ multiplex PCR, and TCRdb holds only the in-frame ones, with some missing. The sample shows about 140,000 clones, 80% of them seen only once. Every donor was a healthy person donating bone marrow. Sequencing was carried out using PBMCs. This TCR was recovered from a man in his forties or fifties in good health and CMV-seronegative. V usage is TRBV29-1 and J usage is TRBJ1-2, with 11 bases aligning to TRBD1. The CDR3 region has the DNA TGCAGCGTCACCGGGAGGGGGACAGGGGGAAACTATGGCTACACCTTC. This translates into CSVTGRGTGGNYGYTF.